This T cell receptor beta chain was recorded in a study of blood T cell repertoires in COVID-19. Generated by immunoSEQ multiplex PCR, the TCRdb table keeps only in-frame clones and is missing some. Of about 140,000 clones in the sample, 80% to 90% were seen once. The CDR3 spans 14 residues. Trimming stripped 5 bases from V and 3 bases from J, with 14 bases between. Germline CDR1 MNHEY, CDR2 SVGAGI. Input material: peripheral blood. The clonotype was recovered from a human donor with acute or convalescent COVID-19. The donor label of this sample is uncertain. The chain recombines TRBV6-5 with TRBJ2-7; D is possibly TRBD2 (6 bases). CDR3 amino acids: CASSTLPGDYEQYV. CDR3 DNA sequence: TGTGCCAGCAGTACCCTCCCGGGAGACTACGAGCAGTACGTC.